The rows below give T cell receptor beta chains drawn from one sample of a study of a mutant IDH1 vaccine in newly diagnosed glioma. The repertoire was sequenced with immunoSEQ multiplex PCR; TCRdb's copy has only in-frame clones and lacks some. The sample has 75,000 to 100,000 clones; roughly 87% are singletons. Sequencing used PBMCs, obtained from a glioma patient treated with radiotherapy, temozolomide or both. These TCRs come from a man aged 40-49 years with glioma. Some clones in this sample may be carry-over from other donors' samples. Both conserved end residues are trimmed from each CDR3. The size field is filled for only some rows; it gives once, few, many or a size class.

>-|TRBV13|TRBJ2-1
ASSPGLAGYNEQF
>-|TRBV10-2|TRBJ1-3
ASSDQRADSGNTIY
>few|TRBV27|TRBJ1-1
ASRPAGNTEAF
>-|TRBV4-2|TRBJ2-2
ASSQDIMGGGRTGELF
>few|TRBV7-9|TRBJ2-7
ASSQGSTGTYEQY
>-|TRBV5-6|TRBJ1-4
ASRLDSEGEKLF
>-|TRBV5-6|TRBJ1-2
ASSLDQGYT
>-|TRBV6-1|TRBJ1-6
ASRKGEGDNSPLH
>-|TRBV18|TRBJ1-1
ASSPPRGTLNTEAF
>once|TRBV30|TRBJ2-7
AWSSTVSEQY
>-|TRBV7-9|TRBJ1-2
ASSLEAGPNYGYT
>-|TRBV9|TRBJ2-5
ASSVGPLRDYRETQY
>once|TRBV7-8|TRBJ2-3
ASSLTRQLRTDTQY
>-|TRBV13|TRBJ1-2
ANTRSQANYGYT
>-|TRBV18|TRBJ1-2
ASSPLVQVSYGYT
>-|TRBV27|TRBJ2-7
ASSSDRRLSYEQY
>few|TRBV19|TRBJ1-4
ASSPNRGSTNEKLF
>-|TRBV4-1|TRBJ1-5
ASSQDVGGYINQPQH
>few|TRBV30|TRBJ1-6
AWSGAGAYNSPLH
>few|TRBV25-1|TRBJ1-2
ASRREDYGYT
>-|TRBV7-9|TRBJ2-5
ASRMGEETQY
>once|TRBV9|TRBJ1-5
ASSVGGGNQPQH
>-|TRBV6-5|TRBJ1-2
ASSRIGQGYGYT
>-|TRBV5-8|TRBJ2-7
ASSLRRARQY
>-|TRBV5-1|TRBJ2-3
ASSTSSGFGDTQY
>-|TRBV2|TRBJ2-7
ASSEQGLAGGEQY
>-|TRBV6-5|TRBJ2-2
ASTWDRVTGELF
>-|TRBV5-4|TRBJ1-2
ASSLEPSNYGYT
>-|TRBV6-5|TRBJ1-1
ASPIEGTKAF
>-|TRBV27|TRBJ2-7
ASKDNSYEQY
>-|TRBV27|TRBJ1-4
ASSGLGTGEEKLF
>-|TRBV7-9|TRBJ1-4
ASSLVTGREKLF
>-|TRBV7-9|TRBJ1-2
ASSLRYGYT
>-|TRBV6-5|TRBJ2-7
ASSYSRGNEQY
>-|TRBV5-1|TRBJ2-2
ASSWASGSPNTGELF
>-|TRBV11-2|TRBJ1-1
ASSLTLNTEAF
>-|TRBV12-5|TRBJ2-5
ASGSGLQETQY
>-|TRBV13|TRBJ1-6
ASSRQGGDSPLH
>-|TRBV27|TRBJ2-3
ASSLAGGPPDTQY
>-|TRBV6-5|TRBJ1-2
ASSPAPDRGRGYT
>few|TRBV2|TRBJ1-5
ASSKGDRVNQPQH
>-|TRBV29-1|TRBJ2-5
SVEALGHGRAQY
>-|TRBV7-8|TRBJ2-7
ASSFGTSAEQY
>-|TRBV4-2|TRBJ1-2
ASSQETGGDGYT
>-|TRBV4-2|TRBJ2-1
ASSQSSRAMSSYNEQF
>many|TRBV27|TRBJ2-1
ASSGSGNEQF
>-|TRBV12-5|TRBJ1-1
ASGAGQMNTEAF
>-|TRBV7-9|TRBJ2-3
ASSPYTDTQY
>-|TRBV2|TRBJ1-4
ASRQGQWDEKLF
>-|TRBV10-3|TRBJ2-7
AISEGRGGY